The clone carrying this T cell receptor beta chain was observed a single time. This record belongs to a study of T cell changes during pregnancy in multiple sclerosis. Clones were sequenced by immunoSEQ multiplex PCR, and TCRdb holds only the in-frame ones, with some missing. The table records some 44,000 clones, 75% to 95% of them present only once. This TCR was recovered from a female donor with multiple sclerosis, enrolled in a pregnancy study. This sample comprised CD4+ T cells from peripheral blood mononuclear cells, obtained before pregnancy.

Here the CDR3 reads CASSEPGQGEETQYF. CDR3 bases: TGTGCCAGCAGTGAGCCGGGACAGGGGGAAGAGACCCAGTACTTC. The chain joins TRBV25-1 to TRBJ2-5; 11 bases are a match to TRBD1. This CDR3 contains 15 residues. CDR1 MGHDK and CDR2 SYGVNS come from the germline V gene. Germline trimming cut 3 bases from V and 3 bases from J; bases unmatched to any gene: 3.